This T cell receptor (beta chain) was sequenced during a study of radiation and T cells in renal cell carcinoma. Sequencing was performed with immunoSEQ multiplex PCR; in TCRdb, only in-frame clones are kept and a portion is missing. This table has 20,000 to 25,000 clones, around 57% appearing once. The treatment denotes: treatment-naive control, cytoreductive nephrectomy. Germline V gene data show CDR1 as SGHRS and CDR2 as YFSETQ. Trimming took 0 bases from V and 7 from J; bases not matched to a gene: 6. CDR3 length: 16 amino acids. This clone was seen a handful of times. V gene TRBV5-1 combines with J gene TRBJ1-4; 10 bases agree with TRBD1. The source was tumor tissue, collected from a patient whose treatment was nephrectomy without radiotherapy. This sequence was found in a human donor with renal cell carcinoma. This CDR3 is CASSLASGTGAEKLFF. The CDR3 nucleotides read TGCGCCAGCAGCTTGGCCTCCGGGACAGGGGCTGAAAAACTGTTTTTT.